The clone carrying this T cell receptor beta chain was detected ten times or more. Its antigen is still unknown. This sample is drawn from a study of regulatory T cells in long-lasting Graves disease. Points from the study as a whole: Persistent cases favored TRBV28, TRBJ1-2 and TRBJ2-5. Persistent Graves' disease cases displayed lower TCR diversity than newly diagnosed ones.

In building TCR beta libraries, iRepertoire HTBI primers were used together with Arm-PCR of CDR3 regions. TCRdb independently ran MiXCR on the multiplex PCR reads; one entry per CDR3 protein. This sample yields around 250,000 distinct CDR3 sequences, of which around a sixth are seen a single time; approximately 14% belongs to the top ten. The trim removed 7 bases at V and 5 bases at J, leaving 7 bases unmatched. The germline gives CDR1 SGHTA, CDR2 FQGNSA. This CDR3 contains 14 residues. Noted time point: newly diagnosed GD, antithyroid drugs for less than 3 months. Scientists built the TCR library using RNA that was extracted from PBMCs. Separately, the same data were catalogued under a study of T cells in Graves' hyperthyroidism and ophthalmopathy. According to that study: Diagnosis relied on clinical symptoms, serum thyroxine and TRAb, thyroid ultrasound and orbital computed tomography. A set of HTBI primers served as the primers for a first-round RT-PCR of the TCR CDR3.

V gene TRBV7-2 combines with J gene TRBJ1-2; 10 bases map to TRBD1. This clonotype originated in a woman in her 30s with Graves disease. The sample was peripheral blood mononuclear cells (PBMCs), taken at new diagnosis, from a patient treated with antithyroid drugs. In DNA, the CDR3 is TGTGCCAGCACCCAGACAGGGGGCGATTATGGCTACACCTTC. It codes for CASTQTGGDYGYTF.